This T cell receptor (beta chain) was captured in a study of cytomegalovirus exposure and HLA in healthy donors. The CDR3 is made up of 15 amino acids. Germline CDR1 is LNHDA and CDR2 is SQIVND (reference sequence). V was clipped by 3 bases and J by 1 base, with 9 bases between them. Notes on the study in general: Sequencing artifact likely explains a cluster of highly shared sequence variants. Presence/absence analyses assumed roughly uniform sequencing depth across donors.

Comment on this clone: The antigen is not known.

The PCR employed 60 Vbeta primers together with 13 Jbeta primers. Method: immunoSEQ multiplex PCR; TCRdb's copy keeps in-frame clones and lacks some. The data show fewer than 120,000 clones, approximately 83% seen once. The donors (healthy individuals) were bone marrow donors. At sampling all donors were nominally healthy, likely with unrecorded immune exposures. Sequencing used PBMCs. The V and J genes are TRBV19 and TRBJ1-4; D is ambiguous. The clonotype comes from a man aged 35 to 55 in good health and CMV-seronegative. The chain's CDR3 is CASSMMTGTNEKLFF. The CDR3 DNA follows: TGTGCCAGTAGTATGATGACGGGAACTAATGAAAAACTGTTTTTT. The variable domain in full, completed from reference TRBV19 and TRBJ1-4, reads DGGITQSPKYLFRKEGQNVTLSCEQNLNHDAMYWYRQDPGQGLRLIYYSQIVNDFQKGDIAEGYSVSREKKESFPLTVTSAQKNPTAFYLCASSMMTGTNEKLFFGSGTQLSVL.